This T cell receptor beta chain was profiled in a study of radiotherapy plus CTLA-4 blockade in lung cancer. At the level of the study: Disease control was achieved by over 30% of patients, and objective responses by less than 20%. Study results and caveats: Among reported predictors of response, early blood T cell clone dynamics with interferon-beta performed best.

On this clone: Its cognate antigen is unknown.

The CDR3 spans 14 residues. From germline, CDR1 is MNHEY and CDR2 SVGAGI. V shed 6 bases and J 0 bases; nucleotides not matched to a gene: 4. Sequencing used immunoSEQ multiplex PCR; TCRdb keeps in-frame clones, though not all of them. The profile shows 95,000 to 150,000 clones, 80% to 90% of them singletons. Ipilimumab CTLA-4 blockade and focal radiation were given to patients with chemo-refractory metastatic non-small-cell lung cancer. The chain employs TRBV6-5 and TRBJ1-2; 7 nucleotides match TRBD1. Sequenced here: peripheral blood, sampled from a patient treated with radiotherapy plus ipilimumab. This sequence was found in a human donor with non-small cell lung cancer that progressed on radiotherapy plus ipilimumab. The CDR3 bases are TGTGCCAGCAGCCTGACAGGGACTAACTATGGCTACACCTTC. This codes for CASSLTGTNYGYTF.